Listed below are T cell receptor beta chains from one sample, sequenced in a study of T cells of healthy individuals. MiXCR, run by TCRdb on the 5' RACE reads, gives a single entry per CDR3 protein. The sample shows about 40,000 distinct CDR3 sequences, approximately 4.5% of them seen only once. These TCRs come from a human donor in good health. Each CDR3 is given with its conserved first and last residue. The D gene is left open where the match is weak. Clone size is not always given. Where it is, it says once, few, many or a class for expanded clones.

d_call,clone_size,v_call,j_call,cdr3_nt,cdr3_aa
.,.,TRBV29-1,TRBJ2-1,TGCAGCGCGCGCGGGAACTCCTACAATGAGCAGTTCTTC,CSARGNSYNEQFF
.,many,TRBV13,TRBJ2-7,TGTGCCAGCAGCTTTTCTGGGCGGGAGCAGTACTTC,CASSFSGREQYF
.,many,TRBV20-1,TRBJ1-4,TGCAGTGCTCCCCCCCCCTCAACTAATGAAAAACTGTTTTTT,CSAPPPSTNEKLFF
.,.,TRBV12-3/TRBV12-4,TRBJ1-3,TGTGCCAGCAGTTTCGGGGCAGCTGGAAACACCATATATTTT,CASSFGAAGNTIYF
TRBD2,.,TRBV9,TRBJ2-3,TGTGCCAGCAGCTCGACTAGCGCGCCGACAGATACGCAGTATTTT,CASSSTSAPTDTQYF
.,many,TRBV2,TRBJ2-2,TGTGCCAGCATACGGGACACTTTCACCGGGGAGCTGTTTTTT,CASIRDTFTGELFF
TRBD1,many,TRBV29-1,TRBJ1-2,TGCAGCGTTGACCCACTTCCGGGACAGGGAGATGGCTACACCTTC,CSVDPLPGQGDGYTF
.,many,TRBV18,TRBJ2-5,TGTGCCAGCTCACCACTCGGGGGAGTGCAAGAGACCCAGTACTTC,CASSPLGGVQETQYF
.,many,TRBV3-1,TRBJ2-6,TGTGCCAGCAAACTCTCTGGGGCCAACGTCCTGACTTTC,CASKLSGANVLTF
TRBD1,.,TRBV11-2,TRBJ1-2,TGTGCCAGCAGCTCAGACAGGGAGGTAGTGGATGGCTACACCTTC,CASSSDREVVDGYTF
.,few,TRBV6-6,TRBJ2-7,TGTGCCAGCAGTGGGACATTCGAGCAGTACTTC,CASSGTFEQYF
.,many,TRBV29-1,TRBJ2-7,TGCAGCGTTGAAGATTCAAGGATCTCCTACGAGCAGTACTTC,CSVEDSRISYEQYF
TRBD2,many,TRBV28,TRBJ2-4,TGTGCCAGCAGGGGGGGGGGTTTGAACATTCAGTACTTC,CASRGGGLNIQYF
.,many,TRBV19,TRBJ2-3,TGTGCCAGTAGTACTGTAGATACGCAGTATTTT,CASSTVDTQYF
.,.,TRBV12-3/TRBV12-4,TRBJ2-2,TGTGCCAGCAGTATGTCCGGGCCCGCGAACACCGGGGAGCTGTTTTTT,CASSMSGPANTGELFF
.,few,TRBV27,TRBJ1-6,TGTGCCAGCAGTTTATTCGGATCCCGCTCCTATAATTCACCCCTCCACTTT,CASSLFGSRSYNSPLHF
.,many,TRBV7-2,TRBJ1-3,TGTGCCAGCAGCTTAGCGGTGGGCTTGGCTGGAAACACCATATATTTT,CASSLAVGLAGNTIYF
.,few,TRBV30,TRBJ2-6,TGTGCCTGGAGAGGAAGTGGGGCCAACGTCCTGACTTTC,CAWRGSGANVLTF
.,many,TRBV4-3,TRBJ1-1,TGCGCCAGCAGCCCCAGGGGCCAAGGGACTGAAGCTTTCTTT,CASSPRGQGTEAFF
TRBD2,.,TRBV12-3/TRBV12-4,TRBJ2-7,TGTGCCAGCAGTTTCAGACCGGGACTAGCGGGGGAAAGGACCCCCTACGAGCAGTACTTC,CASSFRPGLAGERTPYEQYF
TRBD2,few,TRBV3-1,TRBJ2-3,TGTGCCAGCAGCCAAGCCCTGAGCGGGAGGGCTACAGATACGCAGTATTTT,CASSQALSGRATDTQYF
.,many,TRBV14,TRBJ1-5,TGTGCCAGCAGCCAAAACTTACCTCATAGCAATCAGCCCCAGCATTTT,CASSQNLPHSNQPQHF
TRBD2,.,TRBV27,TRBJ2-1,TGTGCCAGCAGTCCCGGGGGGGGCGCATGGGGGGAGCAGTTCTTC,CASSPGGGAWGEQFF
TRBD2,.,TRBV27,TRBJ2-7,TGTGCCAGCAGTTTGAAGCGGGGACCCTACGAGCAGTACTTC,CASSLKRGPYEQYF
.,many,TRBV5-6,TRBJ2-1,TGTGCCACCGTTAGGGGGGGACAATCCTCCTACAATGAGCAGTTCTTC,CATVRGGQSSYNEQFF
.,many,TRBV2,TRBJ1-1,TGTGCCAGCAGTCCGACGCCAATGAACACTGAAGCTTTCTTT,CASSPTPMNTEAFF
.,many,TRBV4-1,TRBJ1-5,TGCGCCAGCAGCCAAGTAATAGGGGTTCAGGCGCCCCAGCATTTT,CASSQVIGVQAPQHF
.,many,TRBV20-1,TRBJ2-3,TGCAGTGCCTCTGGGACAGATACGCAGTATTTT,CSASGTDTQYF
TRBD2,many,TRBV6-6,TRBJ2-1,TGTGCCAGCATTGCCCTAGCGGGAGGTACCTCCTACAATGAGCAGTTCTTC,CASIALAGGTSYNEQFF
.,many,TRBV7-9,TRBJ2-3,TGTGCCAGCAGCTCCCGGGCGCCCACCACAGATACGCAGTATTTT,CASSSRAPTTDTQYF
.,many,TRBV27,TRBJ2-3,TGTGCCAGCAGTCCATCCGGGAGACCCACAGATACGCAGTATTTT,CASSPSGRPTDTQYF
.,few,TRBV30,TRBJ2-2,TGTGCCTGGGGTGGGCCCAAATGGGGCGGGGAGCTGTTTTTT,CAWGGPKWGGELFF
TRBD1,many,TRBV7-9,TRBJ2-1,TGTGCCAGCAGCTCGGACAGGGAAAGGGGTGAGCAGTTCTTC,CASSSDRERGEQFF
TRBD1,many,TRBV5-5,TRBJ1-1,TGTGCCAGCAGCTTAGGGGGCCCTGAAGCTTTCTTT,CASSLGGPEAFF
TRBD1,.,TRBV7-6,TRBJ1-3,TGTGCCAGCAGCTTAGGTGGGACAGGTGGAAACACCATATATTTT,CASSLGGTGGNTIYF
.,few,TRBV7-2,TRBJ1-2,TGTGCCAGCAGCTTAGCAAGGACATCCTTCTATGGCTACACCTTC,CASSLARTSFYGYTF
.,many,TRBV3-1,TRBJ2-4,TGTGCCAGCAGCCAAGATCTTGCGGGGTCATATAACATTCAGTACTTC,CASSQDLAGSYNIQYF
.,.,TRBV12-3/TRBV12-4,TRBJ1-6,TGTGCCAGCAGTCTAACTACGAATTCACCCCTCCACTTT,CASSLTTNSPLHF
TRBD2,many,TRBV10-1,TRBJ2-3,TGCGCCAGCAGTGAGTCGATCCTGGGGACTAGCGGGACCGTTAGCACAGATACGCAGTATTTT,CASSESILGTSGTVSTDTQYF
.,many,TRBV20-1,TRBJ2-3,TGCAGTGCTATACCGGGGACAGATACGCAGTATTTT,CSAIPGTDTQYF
.,many,TRBV12-3/TRBV12-4,TRBJ2-7,TGTGCCAGCGGCTTCGAGGGCCTTGGTGAGGACGAGCAGTACTTC,CASGFEGLGEDEQYF
TRBD2,medium-sized,TRBV20-1,TRBJ2-2,TGCAGTGCTAGAGCGAGACTAGCGAGTACCGGGGAGCTGTTTTTT,CSARARLASTGELFF
TRBD1,many,TRBV27,TRBJ2-2,TGTGCCAGCAGTTTACGGTTTGAGACAGGGGTAACCGGGGAGCTGTTTTTT,CASSLRFETGVTGELFF
TRBD1,many,TRBV6-1,TRBJ1-1,TGTGCCAGCAGTCGGACAGGGGACACTGAAGCTTTCTTT,CASSRTGDTEAFF
TRBD2,few,TRBV12-3/TRBV12-4,TRBJ2-1,TGTGCCAGCAGCAGAGGGACTAGCGGGAGTGGAAATGAGCAGTTCTTC,CASSRGTSGSGNEQFF
.,many,TRBV5-1,TRBJ2-3,TGCGCCAGCAGCCTTTCTAGCACAGATACGCAGTATTTT,CASSLSSTDTQYF
.,few,TRBV6-2/TRBV6-3,TRBJ1-6,TGTGCCAGCCTCTTTGGACGTGGGAATTCACCCCTCCACTTT,CASLFGRGNSPLHF
.,many,TRBV12-3/TRBV12-4,TRBJ1-1,TGTGCCAGCAGTTTTGAGGGAATGAACACTGAAGCTTTCTTT,CASSFEGMNTEAFF
TRBD1,many,TRBV12-3/TRBV12-4,TRBJ1-2,TGTGCCAGCAGTCATCAGGGGGCCAGCTATGGCTACACCTTC,CASSHQGASYGYTF
.,many,TRBV5-1,TRBJ2-7,TGCGCCAGCAGCTGGGAGGGGACAGGTGGCAACGAGCAGTACTTC,CASSWEGTGGNEQYF
.,many,TRBV9,TRBJ2-7,TGTGCCAGCAGCGTAGGGGGTAGCCGCGAGCAGTACTTC,CASSVGGSREQYF
.,many,TRBV29-1,TRBJ2-7,TGCAGCGTGGAGCGAGGTGGCGACTCCTACGAGCAGTACTTC,CSVERGGDSYEQYF
TRBD2,few,TRBV9,TRBJ2-1,TGTGCCAGCAGCGTACTCCCCGGGACTAGCGGGAGGAATGAGCAGTTCTTC,CASSVLPGTSGRNEQFF
.,many,TRBV11-3,TRBJ2-7,TGTGCCAGCAGCCAATTGGCGCTTGGGGTCGGCGAGCAGTACTTC,CASSQLALGVGEQYF
.,many,TRBV7-8,TRBJ1-5,TGTGCCAGCAGCTCCGGGGGGGCTCCCCAGCCCCAGCATTTT,CASSSGGAPQPQHF
.,.,TRBV30,TRBJ2-7,TGTGCCTGGACGACCGGGTACTCCTACGAGCAGTACTTC,CAWTTGYSYEQYF
.,.,TRBV24-1,TRBJ1-1,TGTGCCACCAGTACGGGGGCCCTCCCAGATAATGAAGCTTTCTTT,CATSTGALPDNEAFF
TRBD2,many,TRBV20-1,TRBJ2-1,TGCAGTGCTAGAGGACTAGCGGGGTACAATGAGCAGTTCTTC,CSARGLAGYNEQFF
TRBD1,many,TRBV25-1,TRBJ2-1,TGTGCCAGCAGTGAAATCACAGGGGGTAATTACAATGAGCAGTTCTTC,CASSEITGGNYNEQFF